This T cell receptor (beta chain) is drawn from a study of control samples from healthy donors and cancer patients. Sequencing used immunoSEQ multiplex PCR; TCRdb keeps in-frame clones, though not all of them. The repertoire holds about 110,000 clones, with approximately 90% as singletons. Germline CDR1 reads MNHEY; CDR2 reads SVGEGT. The CDR3 runs to 13 residues. V was shortened by 4 bases and J by 4 bases, with 11 bases between the two germline ends. The receptor comes from a woman in her sixties with lung cancer. The chain joins TRBV6-2 or TRBV6-3 to TRBJ2-7; D is perhaps TRBD1 (6 bases). Sequences were obtained from PBMCs. The CDR3 here is CASSSDSLYEQYF. DNA for the CDR3: TGTGCCAGCAGTTCGGACAGTCTTTACGAGCAGTACTTC.